Listed here is a single T cell receptor (beta chain). Which cohort a participant joined came from the clinical history participants gave. The data originate from a study of blood T cell repertoires in COVID-19. Trimming left V 0 bases short and J 9 bases short, with 12 bases between. CDR1 LGHDT and CDR2 YNNKEL come from the germline V gene (reference sequence). The CDR3 has 14 residues. Method: immunoSEQ multiplex PCR; TCRdb's copy keeps in-frame clones and lacks some. Of 350,000 or so clones listed, roughly nine tenths are singletons. This sequence joins TRBV3-1 (or the pseudogene TRBV3-2) and TRBJ2-1; D may be TRBD2 (6 bases). The receptor was derived from a woman under 40 who had recovered from COVID-19. The sample taken for sequencing was PBMCs or T cells enriched from blood (not recorded which). CDR3 region: CASSQDPGRGEQFF. As DNA, the CDR3 is TGTGCCAGCAGCCAAGATCCCGGGAGAGGTGAGCAGTTCTTC.